The clone carrying this TCR beta chain has only one observation. Its antigen is unidentified. Tagging with unique molecular identifiers was a feature of the TCR beta cDNA libraries. In TCRdb, the PCR reads were re-called with MiXCR into one record per CDR3 protein. This table holds some 890,000 distinct CDR3 sequences, approximately 53% found once. The entry originates in a study of post-analysis software for immune sequencing data. Regarding the study as a whole: Significantly lower normalized Chao1 diversity was found in patients with multiple sclerosis relative to controls.

Sequenced input: blood. This TCR was sampled from a girl between 5 and 17 years old with multiple sclerosis.

The CDR3 DNA sequence: TGCAGCGTTGAAGGAAGCGGAGGGTGGTACGAGCAGTACTTC. Its protein is CSVEGSGGWYEQYF. The genes are TRBV29-1 and TRBJ2-5, with D possibly being TRBD2 (6 bases). The closer fit of TRBJ2-7 to the DNA end suggests the J call may be wrong. Germline CDR1 and CDR2: SQVTM and ANQGSEA. CDR3 length: 14 residues.